The T cell receptor beta chain described here comes from a study of blood T cell repertoires in COVID-19 (dated by TCRdb to 2019 to 2021). About the full investigation: Samples from collaborators originated in the United States, Italy and Spain and spanned both the acute and convalescent phases of COVID-19. Where HLA class I and class II types were available, the types were taken from metadata supplied by the sample provider, not from assay-based typing. Samples came from the ongoing ImmuneRACE study (first 160 participants) plus 1,254 subjects from 6 global collaborators. Subjects who had been exposed to COVID-19, were actively infected with it, or had recovered from it provided the deeply sampled blood TCRbeta repertoires that made up the dataset. The repertoires were made available in a free public database intended to serve as a resource for research on the immune response to SARS-CoV-2. Nearly every sample came with metadata listing a de-identified subject ID, COVID-19 status, age in years and sex. The prospective study material was composed of cDNA or gDNA derived from T cells, B-cell-depleted T cells, or PBMCs. General findings and caveats noted by the study authors: The amount of clinical and demographic metadata varied by source and participant and was provided uncurated.

A second Seattle source provided samples from volunteer blood donors who had recovered from COVID-19. Collaborating institutions collected whole blood in K2EDTA tubes following their own protocols. For TCRbeta analysis, collaborators shipped samples as frozen whole blood, isolated PBMCs, or DNA extracted from either of those sample types. Regarding this clone: The antigen it recognizes is unknown. No base qualities exist here, and no much larger clone lies one base off it.

TCRbeta CDR3 regions were amplified from genomic DNA using the immunoSEQ Assay, a bias-controlled multiplex PCR. Regarding the original processing steps: The number of nucleated cells in each sample was estimated from the amplification of reference gene primers within the assay. Sequence reads were collapsed and filtered to measure the absolute abundance of every unique TCRbeta CDR3 rearrangement. For each sample, productive Simpson clonality was calculated by taking the square root of Simpson's diversity index across productive rearrangements. The table comes from immuneACCESS by way of TCRdb, which keeps in-frame sequences with V and J called. Part of the clones is missing from these tables; in studies checked, under half for an unresolved V gene and the rest for unknown reasons. The D gene and trimming were derived from the DNA, and the V and J assignments and clone size from that table. In all, the sample holds roughly 330,000 clones, and around 89% of those were seen once. The ten largest clones add up to under 8% of the sample.

The CDR3 runs 14 residues from the cysteine to the phenylalanine. Left in the record is the CDR3 DNA by itself, 42 bases read in frame from the first base. CDR1 MDHEN and CDR2 SYDVKM were looked up in the germline V gene. Trimming removed 6 bases from V and 3 bases from J; the gene matches leave 2 bases unexplained. The chain is made from TRBV28 and TRBJ2-2; TRBD2 matches 9 bases in the middle. Sequenced material: peripheral blood. The sequence was collected from a man aged 18 to 29 who had recovered from COVID-19. The bases read TGTGCCAGCAGAGTAGCGGGAGACACCGGGGAGCTGTTTTTT. This translates into CASRVAGDTGELFF.